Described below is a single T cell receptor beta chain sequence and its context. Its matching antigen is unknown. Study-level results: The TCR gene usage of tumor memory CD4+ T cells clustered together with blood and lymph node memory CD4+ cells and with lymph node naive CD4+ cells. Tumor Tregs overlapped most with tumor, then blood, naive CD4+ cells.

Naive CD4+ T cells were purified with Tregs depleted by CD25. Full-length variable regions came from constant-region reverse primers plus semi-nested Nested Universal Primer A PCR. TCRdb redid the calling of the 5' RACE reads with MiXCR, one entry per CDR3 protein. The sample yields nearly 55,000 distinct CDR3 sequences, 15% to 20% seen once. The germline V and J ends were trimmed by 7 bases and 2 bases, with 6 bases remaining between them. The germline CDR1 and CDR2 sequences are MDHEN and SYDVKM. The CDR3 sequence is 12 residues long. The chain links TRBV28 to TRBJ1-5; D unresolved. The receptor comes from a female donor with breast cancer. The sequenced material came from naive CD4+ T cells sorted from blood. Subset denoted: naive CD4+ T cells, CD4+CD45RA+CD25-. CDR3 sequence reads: CASNVGNQPQHF. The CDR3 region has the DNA TGTGCCAGCAATGTGGGCAATCAGCCCCAGCATTTT. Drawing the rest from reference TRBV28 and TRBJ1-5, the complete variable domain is DVKVTQSSRYLVKRTGEKVFLECVQDMDHENMFWYRQDPGLGLRLIYFSYDVKMKEKGDIPEGYSVSREKKERFSLILESASTNQTSMYLCASNVGNQPQHFGDGTRLSIL.